This TCR beta chain was retrieved from a study of shared clonotypes between healthy human individuals. Trimming shortened V by 0 bases and J by 0 bases, and 16 bases separated the two germline ends. This CDR3 contains 17 residues. Germline CDR1 reads SGHRS; CDR2 reads YFSETQ. A single count supports this clone. As yet, its antigen is unknown. The table came from immunoSEQ multiplex PCR; TCRdb's copy has only in-frame clones and leaves some out. The sample includes some 790,000 clones, 72% of them seen just once. Study-wide results and caveats: Estimated richness was generally greater in naive than memory subsets. Among non-shared clonotypes, generation probabilities were lower than among those shared by all four donors.

The chain carries TRBV5-1 and TRBJ2-7; D is undetermined. The sequence was obtained from a woman aged 30 to 39 in good health. The specimen sequenced was memory CD4+ T cells sorted from blood. Sample subset: CD45RA-negative fraction. The CDR3 reads CASSLAWRHRSSYEQYF. The CDR3 DNA sequence: TGCGCCAGCAGCTTGGCCTGGCGACACCGGAGCTCCTACGAGCAGTACTTC.